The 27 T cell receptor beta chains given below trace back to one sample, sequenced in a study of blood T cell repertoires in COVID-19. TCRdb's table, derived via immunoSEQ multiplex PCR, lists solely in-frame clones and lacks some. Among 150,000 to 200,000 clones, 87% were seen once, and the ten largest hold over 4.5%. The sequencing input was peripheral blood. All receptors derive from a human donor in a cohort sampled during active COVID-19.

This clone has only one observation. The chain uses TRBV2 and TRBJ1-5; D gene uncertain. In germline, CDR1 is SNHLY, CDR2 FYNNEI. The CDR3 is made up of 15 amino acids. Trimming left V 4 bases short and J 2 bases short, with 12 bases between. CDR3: CASSGRRVGNQPQHF. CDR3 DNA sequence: TGTGCCAGCAGTGGCAGGAGGGTGGGCAATCAGCCCCAGCATTTT.

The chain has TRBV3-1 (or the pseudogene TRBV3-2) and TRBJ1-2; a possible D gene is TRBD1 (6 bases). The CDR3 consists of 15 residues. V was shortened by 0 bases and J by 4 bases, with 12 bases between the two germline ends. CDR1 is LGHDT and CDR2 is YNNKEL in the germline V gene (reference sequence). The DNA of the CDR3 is TGTGCCAGCAGCCAAGAAGGGGGACAACGCTATGGCTACACCTTC. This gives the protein CASSQEGGQRYGYTF.

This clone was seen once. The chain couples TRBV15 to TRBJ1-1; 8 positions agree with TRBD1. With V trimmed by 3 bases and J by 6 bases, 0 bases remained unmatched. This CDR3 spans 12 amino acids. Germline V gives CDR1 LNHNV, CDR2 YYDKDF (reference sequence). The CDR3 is CATSRTGAEAFF. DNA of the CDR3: TGTGCCACCAGCAGGACAGGGGCTGAAGCTTTCTTT.

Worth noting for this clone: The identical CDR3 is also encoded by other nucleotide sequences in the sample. The CDR3 loop reads CASSLRGNTEAFF. The CDR3 DNA follows: TGTGCCAGCAGTTTAAGAGGGAACACTGAAGCTTTCTTT. This sequence joins TRBV12-3 or TRBV12-4 and TRBJ1-1; D not certain. The CDR3 spans 13 residues. Trimming took 2 bases from V and 1 from J, leaving 5 bases between them.

In DNA form, the CDR3 reads TGTGCCAGCAGCCTACAGGGAATGGGAGAGACCCAGTACTTC. Its protein product is CASSLQGMGETQYF. This sequence joins TRBV6-5 and TRBJ2-5; possible D gene TRBD1, 6 bases. The V gene's germline CDR1 is MNHEY and CDR2 SVGAGI. With 6 bases removed from V and 4 bases from J, the gap between germline ends came to 15 bases. The CDR3 runs to 14 residues.

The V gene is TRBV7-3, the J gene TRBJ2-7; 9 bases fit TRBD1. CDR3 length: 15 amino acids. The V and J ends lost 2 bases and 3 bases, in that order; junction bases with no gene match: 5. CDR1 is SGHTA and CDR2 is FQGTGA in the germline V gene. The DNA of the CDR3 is TGTGCCAGCAGCTTAGAGGGGACAGGGAACTACGAGCAGTACTTC. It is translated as CASSLEGTGNYEQYF.

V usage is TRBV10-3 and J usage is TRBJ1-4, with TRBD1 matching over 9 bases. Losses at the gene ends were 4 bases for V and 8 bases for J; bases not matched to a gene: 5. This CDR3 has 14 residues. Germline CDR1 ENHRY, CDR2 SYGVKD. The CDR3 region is CAISATGGREKLFF. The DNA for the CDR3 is TGTGCCATCAGTGCGACAGGGGGGAGGGAAAAACTGTTTTTT.

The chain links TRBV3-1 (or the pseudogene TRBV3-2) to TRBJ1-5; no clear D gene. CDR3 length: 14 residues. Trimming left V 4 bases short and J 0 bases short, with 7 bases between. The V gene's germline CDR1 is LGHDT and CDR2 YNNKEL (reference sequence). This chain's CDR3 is CASSLGGSNQPQHF. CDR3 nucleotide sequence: TGTGCCAGCAGCCTTGGCGGTAGCAATCAGCCCCAGCATTTT.

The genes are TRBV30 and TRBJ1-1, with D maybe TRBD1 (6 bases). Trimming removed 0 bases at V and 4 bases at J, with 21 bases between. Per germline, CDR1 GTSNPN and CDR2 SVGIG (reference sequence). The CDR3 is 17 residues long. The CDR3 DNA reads TGTGCCTGGAGTGTACTGCGGCAGGGGTGGTCGAGCACTGAAGCTTTCTTT. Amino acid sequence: CAWSVLRQGWSSTEAFF.

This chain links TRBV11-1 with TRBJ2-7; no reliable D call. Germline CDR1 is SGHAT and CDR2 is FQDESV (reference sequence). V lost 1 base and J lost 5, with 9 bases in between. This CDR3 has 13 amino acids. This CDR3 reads CASSLVLTDEQYF. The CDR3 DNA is TGTGCCAGCAGCTTAGTGTTAACGGACGAGCAGTACTTC.

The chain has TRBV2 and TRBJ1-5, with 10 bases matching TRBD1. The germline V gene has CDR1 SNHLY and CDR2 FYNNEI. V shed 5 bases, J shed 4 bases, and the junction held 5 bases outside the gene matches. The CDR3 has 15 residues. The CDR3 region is CASSRGTGVNQPQHF. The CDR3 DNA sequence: TGTGCCAGCAGTCGGGGGACAGGGGTTAATCAGCCCCAGCATTTT.

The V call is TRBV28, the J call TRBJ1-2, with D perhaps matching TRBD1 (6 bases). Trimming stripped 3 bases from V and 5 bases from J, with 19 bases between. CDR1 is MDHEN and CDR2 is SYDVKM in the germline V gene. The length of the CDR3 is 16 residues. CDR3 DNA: TGTGCCAGCAGTTTTAATATGTTTCAGGGACAATATGGCTACACCTTC. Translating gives CASSFNMFQGQYGYTF.

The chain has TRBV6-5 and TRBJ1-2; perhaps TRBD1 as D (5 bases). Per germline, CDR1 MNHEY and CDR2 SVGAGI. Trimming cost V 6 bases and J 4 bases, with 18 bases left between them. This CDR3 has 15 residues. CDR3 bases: TGTGCCAGCAGCCCGCTACGAGGCGGGACCTATGGCTACACCTTC. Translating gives CASSPLRGGTYGYTF.

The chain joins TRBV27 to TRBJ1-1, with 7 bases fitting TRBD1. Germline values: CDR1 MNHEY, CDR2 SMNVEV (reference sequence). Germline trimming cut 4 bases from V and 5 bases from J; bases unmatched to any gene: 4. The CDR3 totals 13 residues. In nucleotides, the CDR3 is TGTGCCAGCAGTTGGTCAGGGGGAACTGAAGCTTTCTTT. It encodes CASSWSGGTEAFF.

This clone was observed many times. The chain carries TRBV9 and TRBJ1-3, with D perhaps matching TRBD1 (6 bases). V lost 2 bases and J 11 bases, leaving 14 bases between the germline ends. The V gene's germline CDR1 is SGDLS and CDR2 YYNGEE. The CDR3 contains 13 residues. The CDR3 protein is CASSVPGEKPIYF. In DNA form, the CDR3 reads TGTGCCAGCAGCGTCCCAGGGGAAAAACCCATATATTTT.

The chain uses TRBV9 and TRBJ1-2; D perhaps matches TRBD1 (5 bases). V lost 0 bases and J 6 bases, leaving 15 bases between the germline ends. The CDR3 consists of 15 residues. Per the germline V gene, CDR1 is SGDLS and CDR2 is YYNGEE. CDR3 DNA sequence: TGTGCCAGCAGCGTAGGCTCATGGGGAGGGGATGGCTACACCTTC. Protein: CASSVGSWGGDGYTF.

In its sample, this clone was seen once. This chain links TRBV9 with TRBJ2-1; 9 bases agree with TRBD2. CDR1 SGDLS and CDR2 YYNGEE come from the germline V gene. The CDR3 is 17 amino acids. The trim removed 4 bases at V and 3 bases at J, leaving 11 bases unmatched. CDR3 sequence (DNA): TGTGCCAGCAGCCCCGCAATCGTAGCGGGAGTCTACAATGAGCAGTTCTTC. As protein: CASSPAIVAGVYNEQFF.

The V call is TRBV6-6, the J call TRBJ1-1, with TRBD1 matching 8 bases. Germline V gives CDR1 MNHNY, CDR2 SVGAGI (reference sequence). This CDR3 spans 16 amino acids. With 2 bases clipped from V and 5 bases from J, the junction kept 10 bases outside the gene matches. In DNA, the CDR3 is TGTGCCAGCAGTTACACACCACAGGGGGTGGGGACTGAAGCTTTCTTT. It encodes CASSYTPQGVGTEAFF.

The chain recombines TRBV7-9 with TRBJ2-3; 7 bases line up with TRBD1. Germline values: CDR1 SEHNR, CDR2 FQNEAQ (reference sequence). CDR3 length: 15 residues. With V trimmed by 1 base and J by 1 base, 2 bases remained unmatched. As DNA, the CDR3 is TGTGCCAGCAGCTTAGTTACAGGGGGCACAGATACGCAGTATTTT. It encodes CASSLVTGGTDTQYF.

Here the CDR3 reads CASSYSNQRYEQYF. The CDR3 bases are TGTGCCAGCAGTTACTCGAACCAGCGCTACGAGCAGTACTTC. V and J are TRBV6-5 and TRBJ2-7; D remains ambiguous. The V end was cut by 0 bases, the J end by 3 bases, with 9 bases between. The CDR3 is 14 residues long. Germline CDR1 and CDR2: MNHEY and SVGAGI.

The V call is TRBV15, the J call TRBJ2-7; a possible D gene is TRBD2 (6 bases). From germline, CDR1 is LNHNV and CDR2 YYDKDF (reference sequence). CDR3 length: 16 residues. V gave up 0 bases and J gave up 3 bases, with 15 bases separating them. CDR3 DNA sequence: TGTGCCACCAGCAGAGAGGAGGGTCGCTACTTCTACGAGCAGTACTTC. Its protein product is CATSREEGRYFYEQYF.

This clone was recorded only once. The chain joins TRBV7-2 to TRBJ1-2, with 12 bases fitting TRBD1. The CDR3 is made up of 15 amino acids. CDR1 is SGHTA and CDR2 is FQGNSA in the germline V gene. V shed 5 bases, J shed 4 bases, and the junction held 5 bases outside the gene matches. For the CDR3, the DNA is TGTGCCAGCAGCATCGGGACAGGGGGCTTCTATGGCTACACCTTC. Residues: CASSIGTGGFYGYTF.

The CDR3 DNA is TGTGCCTGGAGTGGAGAAGACAGGTCAAACACCGGGGAGCTGTTTTTT. Encoded protein: CAWSGEDRSNTGELFF. The chain employs TRBV30 and TRBJ2-2; D perhaps matches TRBD1 (6 bases). V gave up 1 base and J gave up 2 bases, with 14 bases separating them. CDR3 length equals 16 residues. The V gene's germline CDR1 is GTSNPN and CDR2 SVGIG (reference sequence). Filled out from reference TRBV30 and TRBJ2-2, the complete variable domain reads SQTIHQWPATLVQPVGSPLSLECTVEGTSNPNLYWYRQAAGRGLQLLFYSVGIGQISSEVPQNLSASRPQDRQFILSSKKLLLSDSGFYLCAWSGEDRSNTGELFFGEGSRLTVL.

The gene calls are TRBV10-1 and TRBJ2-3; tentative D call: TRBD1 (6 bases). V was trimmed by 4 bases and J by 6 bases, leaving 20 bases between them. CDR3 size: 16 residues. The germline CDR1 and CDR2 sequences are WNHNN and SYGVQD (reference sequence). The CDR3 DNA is TGCGCCAGCAGTGGTATCGGGACATGGCTTGTTGATACGCAGTATTTT. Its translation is CASSGIGTWLVDTQYF.

The CDR3 sequence is CATSDLRTGEVQPQHF. The CDR3, as DNA: TGTGCCACCAGTGATTTGAGGACAGGGGAGGTTCAGCCCCAGCATTTT. J is TRBJ1-5 and V is TRBV24-1; TRBD1 matches 9 bases. V was clipped by 0 bases and J by 6 bases; unmatched bases: 5. Germline CDR1 reads KGHDR; CDR2 reads SFDVKD. The CDR3 sequence is 16 residues long.

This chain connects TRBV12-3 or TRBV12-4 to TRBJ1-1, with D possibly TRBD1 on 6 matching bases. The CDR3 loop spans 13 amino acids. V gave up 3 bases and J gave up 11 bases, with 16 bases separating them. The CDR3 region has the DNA TGTGCCAGCAGTTTGATCGGGGGGGGGCTGGCTTTCTTT. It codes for CASSLIGGGLAFF.

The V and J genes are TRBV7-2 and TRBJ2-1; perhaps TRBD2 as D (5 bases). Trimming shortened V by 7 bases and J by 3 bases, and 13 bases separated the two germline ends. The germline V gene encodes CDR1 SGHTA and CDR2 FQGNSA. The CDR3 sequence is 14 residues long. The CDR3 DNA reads TGTGCCAGCACCACGGCCGACTACTACAATGAGCAGTTCTTC. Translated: CASTTADYYNEQFF.